This T cell receptor (beta chain) originates from a study of cytomegalovirus exposure and HLA in healthy donors. Whole-study results and caveats: Across donors, sequencing depth was assumed by presence/absence analyses to be roughly uniform. Exclusion as indistinguishable affected some V segments, including TRBV6-2 and TRBV6-3. Sequencing probably produced one cluster of sequence variants that were highly shared.

The CDR3 length is 13 residues. V lost 10 bases and J 3 bases, leaving 13 bases between the germline ends. Per the germline V gene, CDR1 is MNHEY and CDR2 is SMNVEV (reference sequence). Remarks on this clone: Its matching antigen is unknown.

The PCR had 60 Vbeta and 13 Jbeta primers. TCRdb keeps only in-frame clones here, not all; method: immunoSEQ multiplex PCR. The table records roughly 160,000 clones, about four fifths of them present only once. The receptor was isolated from a male donor in good health and CMV-seropositive. This chain links TRBV27 with TRBJ1-5; D not certain. The sequencing input was PBMCs. The CDR3 sequence: CATRGGYNQPQHF. DNA of the CDR3: TGTGCCACCCGGGGAGGGTACAATCAGCCCCAGCATTTT.